This TCR beta chain is drawn from a study of OX40 agonist ivuxolimab in advanced cancers. In the study overall: The dose-escalation cohort was approximately 81% male, with a mean age of 60 years, ranging roughly 20 to 90.

Clones were read by immunoSEQ multiplex PCR, and TCRdb kept only the in-frame ones, dropping some. The table lists about 71,000 clones, about 81% of them singletons. This clone was recorded once. This CDR3 has 17 amino acids. Germline CDR1 SGHAT, CDR2 FQDESV (reference sequence). The V gene end was trimmed by 0 bases and the J gene end by 6 bases; junction bases not matched to a gene: 11. The clonotype comes from an adult with an advanced solid tumor such as melanoma, head and neck, liver or kidney cancer. Sequences were derived from CD4+ or CD8+ T cells sorted from blood, sampled in a trial of the OX40 agonist ivuxolimab. The chain couples TRBV11-1 to TRBJ1-1; TRBD1 agrees at 9 bases. The CDR3 DNA reads as TGTGCCAGCAGCTTAGCGGAGGGACAGGGTCCGAGGGCTGAAGCTTTCTTT. This translates into CASSLAEGQGPRAEAFF.